This T cell receptor (beta chain) stems from a study of sequential checkpoint blockade in melanoma. Treatment denoted: randomized to nivolumab then ipilimumab (arm A) or the reverse (arm B). The CDR3 totals 16 residues. Germline CDR1 and CDR2: SGHVS and FQNEAQ. After removal of 5 bases from V and 5 bases from J, the junction contained 10 bases not matched to a gene. Produced via immunoSEQ multiplex PCR; TCRdb's table is partial and in-frame only. Seen here are around 8,300 clones, under 80% observed once, and the top ten hold 45% to 50%. The chain has TRBV7-8 and TRBJ2-3; TRBD1 matches 10 bases. This sequence originates from a human patient with melanoma. Some clones in this sample may be carry-over from other donors' samples. Sequenced material: CD8+ T cells sorted from blood (inferred from file names), taken from a patient given nivolumab and ipilimumab in sequence. CDR3 DNA: TGTGCCAGCAGCCCCCGCAGGACAGGGGGGGGAGATACGCAGTATTTT. It encodes CASSPRRTGGGDTQYF.